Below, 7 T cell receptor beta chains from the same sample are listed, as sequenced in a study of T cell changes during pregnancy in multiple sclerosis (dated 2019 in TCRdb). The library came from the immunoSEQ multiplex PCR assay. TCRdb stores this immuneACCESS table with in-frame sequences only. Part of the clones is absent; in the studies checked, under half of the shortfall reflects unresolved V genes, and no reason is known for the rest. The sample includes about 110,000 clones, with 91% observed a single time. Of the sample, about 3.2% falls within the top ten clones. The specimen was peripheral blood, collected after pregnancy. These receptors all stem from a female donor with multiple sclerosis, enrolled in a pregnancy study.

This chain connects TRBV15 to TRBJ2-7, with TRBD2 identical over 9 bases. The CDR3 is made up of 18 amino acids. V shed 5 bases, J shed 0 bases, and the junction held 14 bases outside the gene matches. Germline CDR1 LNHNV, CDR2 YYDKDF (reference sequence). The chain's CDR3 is CATSPGGTSGSNSYEQYF. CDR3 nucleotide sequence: TGTGCCACCAGCCCAGGGGGAACTAGCGGGTCCAACTCCTACGAGCAGTACTTC.

CDR3 residues: CASSLAVTDTQYF. The DNA for the CDR3 is TGTGCCAGCAGCTTGGCGGTCACAGATACGCAGTATTTT. V gene TRBV5-6 combines with J gene TRBJ2-3; D call uncertain. The CDR3 runs to 13 residues. Germline V lookup: CDR1 SGHDT, CDR2 YYEEEE. V was clipped by 0 bases and J by 2 bases, with 4 bases between them.

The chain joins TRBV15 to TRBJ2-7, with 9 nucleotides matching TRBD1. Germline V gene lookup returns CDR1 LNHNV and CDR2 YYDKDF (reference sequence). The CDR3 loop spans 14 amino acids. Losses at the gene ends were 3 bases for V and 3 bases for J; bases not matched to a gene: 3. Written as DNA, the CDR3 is TGTGCCACCAGCAGCAGGGACAGGGACTACGAGCAGTACTTC. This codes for CATSSRDRDYEQYF.

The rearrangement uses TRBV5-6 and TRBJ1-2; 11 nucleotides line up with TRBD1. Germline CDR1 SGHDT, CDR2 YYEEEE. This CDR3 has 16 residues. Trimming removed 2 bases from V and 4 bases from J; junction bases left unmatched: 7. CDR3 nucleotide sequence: TGTGCCAGCAGCTTACCCGGGACAGGGGGAACCTATGGCTACACCTTC. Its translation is CASSLPGTGGTYGYTF.

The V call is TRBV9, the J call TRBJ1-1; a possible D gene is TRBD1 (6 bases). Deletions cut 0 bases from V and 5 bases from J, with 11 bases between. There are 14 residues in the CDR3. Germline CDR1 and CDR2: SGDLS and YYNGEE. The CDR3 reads CASSVGEGGTEAFF. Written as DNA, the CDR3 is TGTGCCAGCAGCGTAGGGGAGGGGGGAACTGAAGCTTTCTTT.

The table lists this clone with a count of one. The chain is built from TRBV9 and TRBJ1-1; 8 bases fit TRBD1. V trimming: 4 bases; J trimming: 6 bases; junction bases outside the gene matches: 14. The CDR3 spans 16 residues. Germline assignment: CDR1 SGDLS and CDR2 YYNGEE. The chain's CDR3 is CASSPGVGQGDSEAFF. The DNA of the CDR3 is TGTGCCAGCAGCCCCGGGGTCGGACAGGGAGATTCTGAAGCTTTCTTT.

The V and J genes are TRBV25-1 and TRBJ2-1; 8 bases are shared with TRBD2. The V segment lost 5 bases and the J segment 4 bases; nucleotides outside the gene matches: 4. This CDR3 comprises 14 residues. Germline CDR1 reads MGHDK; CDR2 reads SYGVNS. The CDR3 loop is CASSPSGGYNEQFF. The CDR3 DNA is TGTGCCAGCAGTCCCAGCGGGGGTTACAATGAGCAGTTCTTC.